The 10 T cell receptor beta chains below all came from one sample that was sequenced in a study of Graves' ophthalmopathy and Graves' hyperthyroidism. The authors amplified TCR beta CDR3 regions, and they did so from RNA transcripts for repertoire sequencing. After a first-round RT-PCR with HTBI primers, a second-round multiplex PCR was run. TCRdb re-called the multiplex PCR reads through MiXCR, storing one row per CDR3 protein. The table includes 400,000 to 450,000 distinct CDR3 sequences, over 20% detected once. Sequencing was done on a sample of peripheral blood. These receptors were taken from a woman aged 18-29 years with stable Graves' hyperthyroidism.

The chain is built from TRBV12-3 or TRBV12-4 and TRBJ1-5; D perhaps matches TRBD1 (6 bases). This CDR3 contains 15 residues. The V and J ends lost 3 bases and 7 bases respectively, with 16 bases between them. For the CDR3, the DNA is TGTGCCAGCAGTTTGGCCGGGGGCAGCGGGCAGCCCCAGCATTTT. It yields the protein CASSLAGGSGQPQHF.

V is TRBV11-2 and J is TRBJ2-5, with 10 bases fitting TRBD1. The V segment lost 4 bases and the J segment 6 bases; nucleotides outside the gene matches: 11. The CDR3 is 16 amino acids. Germline lookup yields CDR1 SGHAT and CDR2 FQNNGV. CDR3 bases: TGTGCCAGCAGCTCGCTCTTCCGGACAGGGGGAAAGACCCAGTACTTC. Translated: CASSSLFRTGGKTQYF.

The rearrangement links TRBV6-5 to TRBJ2-6; no definite D call. The germline gives CDR1 MNHEY, CDR2 SVGAGI. The CDR3 contains 15 residues. The ends were cut back, 2 bases at V and 3 bases at J, with 8 bases in the middle. The DNA of the CDR3 is TGTGCCAGCAGTTACGGGGTTGGTGGGGCCAACGTCCTGACTTTC. Amino acid sequence: CASSYGVGGANVLTF.

The sample holds many counts of this clonotype. The gene calls are TRBV6-5 and TRBJ2-7; the match to TRBD1 covers 10 bases. CDR3 length equals 14 residues. Germline lookup yields CDR1 MNHEY and CDR2 SVGAGI. J was trimmed by 4 bases and V by 5 bases; bases with no gene match: 5. The CDR3 region is CASSHPGQGYEQYF. CDR3 in DNA: TGTGCCAGCAGTCATCCGGGACAGGGGTACGAGCAGTACTTC.

This clonotype came up many times. The V and J genes are TRBV7-2 and TRBJ2-5; unclear D gene. Germline V lookup: CDR1 SGHTA, CDR2 FQGNSA. V lost 1 base to trimming and J lost 3 bases, with 9 bases between them. CDR3 length: 14 amino acids. The CDR3 spells CASSLGMAEETQYF. CDR3 DNA: TGTGCCAGCAGCTTAGGGATGGCGGAAGAGACCCAGTACTTC.

The chain links TRBV19 to TRBJ1-2; perhaps TRBD1 as D (6 bases). The germline V and J ends were trimmed by 6 bases and 5 bases, with 16 bases remaining between them. The CDR3 consists of 14 residues. Germline V lookup: CDR1 LNHDA, CDR2 SQIVND (reference sequence). The CDR3, as DNA: TGTGCCAGTAGGTATCCAGGGGTTTCATATGGCTACACCTTC. Its translation is CASRYPGVSYGYTF.

This clonotype was detected ten times or more. The genes are TRBV6-4 and TRBJ2-6; the D call may be TRBD1 or TRBD2 (5 bases each). The CDR3 covers 18 residues. Looked up from germline, CDR1 is MRHNA and CDR2 is SNTAGT. Trimming took off 5 bases at V and 0 bases at J, with 17 bases between the two ends. The DNA of the CDR3 is TGTGCCAGCAGTCCCCCTCGGCAGGGACCCTCTGGGGCCAACGTCCTGACTTTC. Translated: CASSPPRQGPSGANVLTF.

This clonotype occurred many times. The rearrangement links TRBV24-1 to TRBJ1-5; D is undetermined. The CDR3 totals 15 residues. Trimming cost V 3 bases and J 0 bases, with 8 bases left between them. Looked up from germline, CDR1 is KGHDR and CDR2 is SFDVKD. CDR3 loop: CATSDGGYSNQPQHF. DNA for the CDR3: TGTGCCACCAGTGATGGAGGGTATAGCAATCAGCCCCAGCATTTT.

This clonotype was counted only a few times. V usage is TRBV7-9 and J usage is TRBJ2-4; unclear D gene. Per the germline V gene, CDR1 is SEHNR and CDR2 is FQNEAQ (reference sequence). CDR3 size: 15 residues. The V end was cut by 2 bases, the J end by 2 bases, with 10 bases between. The CDR3 region has the DNA TGTGCCAGCAGCTTATCTGCCGCTTCCAAAAACATTCAGTACTTC. It codes for CASSLSAASKNIQYF.

In its sample, this clonotype was seen many times. The chain has TRBV2 and TRBJ1-3; 10 positions agree with TRBD1. V shed 6 bases, J shed 3 bases, and the junction held 5 bases outside the gene matches. Looked up from germline, CDR1 is SNHLY and CDR2 is FYNNEI. This CDR3 has 15 residues. Written as DNA, the CDR3 is TGTGCCAGCAGAGACAGGGGGCCAGGTGGAAACACCATATATTTT. This translates into CASRDRGPGGNTIYF.